These 24 T cell receptor beta chains were all obtained from the same sample, sequenced in a study of neoadjuvant anti-PD-1 for oral cavity cancer. The data were produced by immunoSEQ multiplex PCR, yet TCRdb's version contains in-frame clones alone and is incomplete. The top ten hold roughly 2.5% of the sample, which has about 17,000 clones, about 72% seen once. Sequenced here: PBMCs, sampled before nivolumab (anti-PD-1) treatment. These receptors all come from a person between 40 and 80 years old with oral cavity squamous cell carcinoma.

CDR3 loop: CASRDPTYEQYF. The CDR3 DNA sequence: TGTGCCAGCAGGGATCCTACCTACGAGCAGTACTTC. The chain has TRBV6-1 and TRBJ2-7; D gene ambiguous. Looked up from germline, CDR1 is MNHNS and CDR2 is SASEGT. Trimming took 6 bases from V and 2 from J, leaving 8 bases between them. The CDR3 spans 12 residues.

In this sample, this clone turned up once. The chain uses TRBV10-2 and TRBJ1-1; perhaps TRBD1 as D (5 bases). This CDR3 contains 15 residues. V was clipped by 3 bases and J by 2 bases, with 13 bases between them. Germline values: CDR1 WSHSY, CDR2 SAAADI. The CDR3 sequence is CASSDLGALNTEAFF. DNA for the CDR3: TGCGCCAGCAGTGACCTCGGGGCCCTAAACACTGAAGCTTTCTTT.

The J gene is TRBJ2-5, the V gene TRBV7-8; tentatively, D is TRBD1 (6 bases). V lost 1 base and J 3 bases, leaving 12 bases between the germline ends. The CDR3 totals 15 residues. The V gene's germline CDR1 is SGHVS and CDR2 FQNEAQ. The CDR3 reads CASSLVRDKKETQYF. For the CDR3, the DNA is TGTGCCAGCAGCTTAGTCCGGGACAAAAAAGAGACCCAGTACTTC.

J is TRBJ1-2 and V is TRBV2, with 9 bases matching TRBD1. The CDR3 runs 13 residues. Germline values: CDR1 SNHLY, CDR2 FYNNEI. V was clipped by 7 bases and J by 6 bases; unmatched bases: 6. The CDR3 nucleotides read TGTGCCAGCACCGGACAGGGGCCTAATGGCTACACCTTC. Translating gives CASTGQGPNGYTF.

This clone was picked up a small number of times. The rearrangement uses TRBV6-6 and TRBJ2-1; 8 bases align to TRBD2. V lost 7 bases to trimming and J lost 5 bases; unmatched junction nucleotides: 7. In germline, CDR1 is MNHNY, CDR2 SVGAGI (reference sequence). CDR3 length: 14 amino acids. CDR3 sequence: CASTSGLVNNEQFF. The CDR3 coding sequence is TGTGCCAGCACCTCGGGACTAGTCAACAATGAGCAGTTCTTC.

This clone has just one count. The chain employs TRBV2 and TRBJ2-6; 10 bases fit TRBD1. This CDR3 has 15 amino acids. Germline CDR1 and CDR2: SNHLY and FYNNEI. Trimming cost V 8 bases and J 2 bases; bases outside gene matches: 3. In DNA form, the CDR3 reads TGTGCCAGCGGGACAGGGGTAGCTGGGGCCAACGTCCTGACTTTC. Its protein is CASGTGVAGANVLTF.

The rearrangement links TRBV29-1 to TRBJ1-1; D ambiguous. V lost 7 bases and J 10 bases, leaving 16 bases between the germline ends. This CDR3 is 11 amino acids long. CDR1 and CDR2 from the germline V gene are SQVTM and ANQGSEA. The CDR3: CSAQTQDRAFF. DNA for the CDR3: TGCAGCGCCCAAACCCAGGACCGAGCTTTCTTT. Based on the CDR3 plus reference TRBV29-1 and TRBJ1-1, the full variable domain is SAVISQKPSRDICQRGTSLTIQCQVDSQVTMMFWYRQQPGQSLTLIATANQGSEATYESGFVIDKFPISRPNLTFSTLTVSNMSPEDSSIYLCSAQTQDRAFFGQGTRLTVV.

The table lists this clone with a few counts. The genes are TRBV10-3 and TRBJ1-1; TRBD1 matches at 7 bases. The germline V gene has CDR1 ENHRY and CDR2 SYGVKD. With V trimmed by 6 bases and J by 8 bases, 9 bases remained unmatched. This CDR3 region has 13 residues. The chain's CDR3 is CAISLDRTAEAFF. CDR3 coding DNA: TGTGCCATCAGCCTGGACAGGACCGCGGAAGCTTTCTTT.

J is TRBJ2-1 and V is TRBV25-1; 10 nucleotides align to TRBD1. CDR3 length equals 15 residues. Trimming cost V 7 bases and J 0 bases; bases outside gene matches: 3. Germline V gene data show CDR1 as MGHDK and CDR2 as SYGVNS. The CDR3 region has the DNA TGTGCCAGCACCTGGACAGGGGGCTCCTACAATGAGCAGTTCTTC. The encoded protein is CASTWTGGSYNEQFF.

This chain connects TRBV27 to TRBJ1-1; D might be TRBD1 (5 bases). With 6 bases removed from V and 3 bases from J, the gap between germline ends came to 20 bases. The CDR3 is 16 amino acids. Germline loops: CDR1 MNHEY, CDR2 SMNVEV (reference sequence). In DNA, the CDR3 is TGTGCCAGCAGCCGGACTCCTAAAATAGGGGACACTGAAGCTTTCTTT. Residues: CASSRTPKIGDTEAFF.

The genes are TRBV10-2 and TRBJ1-1, with D perhaps matching TRBD1 (6 bases). Germline V lookup: CDR1 WSHSY, CDR2 SAAADI. CDR3 length equals 14 residues. Trimming removed 2 bases at V and 4 bases at J, with 11 bases between. The CDR3 loop is CASSEQGRSTEAFF. The CDR3 DNA is TGCGCCAGCAGTGAGCAGGGGCGTAGCACTGAAGCTTTCTTT.

V gene TRBV19 combines with J gene TRBJ2-7, with a possible D match to TRBD2 (5 bases). This CDR3 region has 14 residues. Germline loops: CDR1 LNHDA, CDR2 SQIVND (reference sequence). Trimming took 5 bases from V and 4 from J, leaving 15 bases between them. The DNA for the CDR3 is TGTGCCAGTAGTGACGACGGAGGTACTTACGAGCAGTACTTC. This sequence encodes CASSDDGGTYEQYF.

The V and J genes are TRBV25-1 and TRBJ2-7, with 8 bases lining up with TRBD1. CDR3 length: 14 residues. Germline V CDR1 and CDR2: MGHDK, SYGVNS. V dropped 2 bases and J dropped 1; count of bases not matched to a gene: 1. The CDR3 DNA sequence: TGTGCCAGCAGTGAAGGGACAGGATCCTACGAGCAGTACTTC. Its protein is CASSEGTGSYEQYF.

The chain uses TRBV20-1 and TRBJ2-7; perhaps TRBD2 as D (6 bases). Looked up from germline, CDR1 is DFQATT and CDR2 is SNEGSKA (reference sequence). This CDR3 comprises 11 residues. The CDR3 nucleotides read TGCGGTAGCGCCTGGGGGGACGAGCAGTACTTC. It translates to CGSAWGDEQYF.

The CDR3 is CASSEARVNQPQHF. The CDR3 DNA follows: TGTGCCAGCAGTGAAGCCAGAGTCAATCAGCCCCAGCATTTT. This chain links TRBV2 with TRBJ1-5; D gene unclear. The CDR3 is made up of 14 amino acids. The germline V gene encodes CDR1 SNHLY and CDR2 FYNNEI. The ends were cut back, 0 bases at V and 3 bases at J, with 6 bases in the middle.

The rearrangement uses TRBV5-1 and TRBJ2-1; 7 bases line up with TRBD2. Germline CDR1 is SGHRS and CDR2 is YFSETQ. The CDR3 sequence is 15 residues long. V was clipped by 6 bases and J by 4 bases; unmatched bases: 10. The CDR3 bases are TGCGCCAGCACCCCTCAAGCGGGACCATACAATGAGCAGTTCTTC. Translating it yields CASTPQAGPYNEQFF.

This clone occurred a few times. This sequence joins TRBV27 and TRBJ1-5, with D possibly being TRBD1 (6 bases). The CDR3 length is 14 residues. CDR1 MNHEY and CDR2 SMNVEV come from the germline V gene (reference sequence). The V end was cut by 5 bases, the J end by 3 bases, with 11 bases between. Here the CDR3 reads CASSLQGYNQPQHF. CDR3 DNA sequence: TGTGCCAGCAGTCTGCAGGGGTACAATCAGCCCCAGCATTTT.

The sample holds one count of this clone. The gene calls are TRBV29-1 and TRBJ1-1; a weak D match, TRBD1 (5 bases). CDR1 and CDR2 from the germline V gene are SQVTM and ANQGSEA. The CDR3 loop spans 13 amino acids. Trimming removed 6 bases at V and 2 bases at J, with 13 bases between. CDR3 bases: TGCAGCGTCTCCGGGCAGGGCAACACTGAAGCTTTCTTT. It translates to CSVSGQGNTEAFF.

The chain employs TRBV6-5 and TRBJ1-1; the D is unclear. The CDR3 consists of 12 residues. The V gene lost 6 bases and the J gene lost 2 bases, with 7 bases spanning the gap. Germline V CDR1 and CDR2: MNHEY, SVGAGI. CDR3 coding DNA: TGTGCCAGCAGCCCCCGTAACACTGAAGCTTTCTTT. This sequence encodes CASSPRNTEAFF.

The chain couples TRBV4-1 to TRBJ2-1; 10 nucleotides line up with TRBD2. V lost 0 bases, J lost 7 bases, and 9 bases stayed unmatched. Per germline, CDR1 MGHRA and CDR2 YSYEKL. This CDR3 has 17 residues. In DNA, the CDR3 is TGCGCCAGCAGCCAAGATTGGGAGCGGGAGGGTGGAAATGAGCAGTTCTTC. Residues: CASSQDWEREGGNEQFF.

This clone occurred a few times. The rearrangement links TRBV11-2 to TRBJ2-7, with D perhaps matching TRBD2 (6 bases). CDR3 size: 14 residues. Germline values: CDR1 SGHAT, CDR2 FQNNGV. V gave up 3 bases and J gave up 4 bases, with 13 bases separating them. The CDR3 loop is CASSFGSGNYEQYF. CDR3 nucleotides: TGTGCCAGCAGCTTCGGTAGCGGTAATTACGAGCAGTACTTC.

CDR3 DNA sequence: TGTGCCAGCAGTTTAAGCAGGGTTAAAGGAGATGAAGCTTTCTTT. Its translation: CASSLSRVKGDEAFF. V gene TRBV6-5 combines with J gene TRBJ1-1; tentative D call: TRBD1 (5 bases). This CDR3 region has 15 residues. With 4 bases removed from V and 7 bases from J, the gap between germline ends came to 19 bases. Germline CDR1 and CDR2: MNHEY and SVGAGI.

This clone was detected only once. The V gene is TRBV10-3, the J gene TRBJ1-5; D is possibly TRBD1 (5 bases). In germline, CDR1 is ENHRY, CDR2 SYGVKD. V gave up 2 bases and J gave up 7 bases, with 12 bases separating them. This CDR3 has 14 residues. In DNA, the CDR3 is TGTGCCATCAGTGAGGGTCTAGGGGCACAGCCCCAGCATTTT. Translating gives CAISEGLGAQPQHF.

The J gene is TRBJ2-1, the V gene TRBV5-1, with unresolved D. Trimming removed 7 bases from V and 6 bases from J, with 11 bases in between. Germline lookup yields CDR1 SGHRS and CDR2 YFSETQ. This CDR3 is built from 12 residues. The CDR3 here is CASGLLPNEQFF. CDR3 in DNA: TGCGCCAGCGGGCTACTCCCCAATGAGCAGTTCTTC.